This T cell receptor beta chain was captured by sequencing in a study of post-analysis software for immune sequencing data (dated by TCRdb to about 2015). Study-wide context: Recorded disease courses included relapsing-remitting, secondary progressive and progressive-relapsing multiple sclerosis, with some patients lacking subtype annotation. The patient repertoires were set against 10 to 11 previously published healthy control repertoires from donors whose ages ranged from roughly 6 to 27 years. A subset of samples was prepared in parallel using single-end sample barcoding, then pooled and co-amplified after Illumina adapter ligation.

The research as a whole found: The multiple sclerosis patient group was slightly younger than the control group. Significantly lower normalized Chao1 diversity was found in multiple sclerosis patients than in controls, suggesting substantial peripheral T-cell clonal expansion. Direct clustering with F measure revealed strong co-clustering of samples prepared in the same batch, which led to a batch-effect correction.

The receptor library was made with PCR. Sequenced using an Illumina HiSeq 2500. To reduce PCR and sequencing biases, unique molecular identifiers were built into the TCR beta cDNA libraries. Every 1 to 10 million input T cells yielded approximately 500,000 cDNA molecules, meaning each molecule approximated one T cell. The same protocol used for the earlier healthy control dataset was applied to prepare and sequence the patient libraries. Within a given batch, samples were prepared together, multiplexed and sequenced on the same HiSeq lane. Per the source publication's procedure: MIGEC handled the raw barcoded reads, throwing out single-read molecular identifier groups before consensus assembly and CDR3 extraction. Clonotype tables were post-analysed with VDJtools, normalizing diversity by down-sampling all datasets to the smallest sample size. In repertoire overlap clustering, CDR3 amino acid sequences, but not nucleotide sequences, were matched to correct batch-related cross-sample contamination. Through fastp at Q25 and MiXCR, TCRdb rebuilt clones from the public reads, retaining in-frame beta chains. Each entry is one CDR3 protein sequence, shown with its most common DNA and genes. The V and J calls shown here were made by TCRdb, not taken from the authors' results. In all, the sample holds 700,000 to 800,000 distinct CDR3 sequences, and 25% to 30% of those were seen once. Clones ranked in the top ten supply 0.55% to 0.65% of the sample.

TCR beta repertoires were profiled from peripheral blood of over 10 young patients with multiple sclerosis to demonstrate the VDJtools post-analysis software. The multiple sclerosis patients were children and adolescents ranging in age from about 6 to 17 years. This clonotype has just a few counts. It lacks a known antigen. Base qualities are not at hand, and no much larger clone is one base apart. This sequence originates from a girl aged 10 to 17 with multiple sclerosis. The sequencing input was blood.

The CDR3 region reads CASSARALDEQFF. The DNA sequence is given as TGTGCCAGCAGCGCAAGGGCCCTCGATGAGCAGTTCTTC. This chain is built from TRBV5-6 and TRBJ2-1, with the D segment identity uncertain. The CDR3 spans 13 residues, from the cysteine through the phenylalanine. The read is trimmed to its CDR3 DNA, 39 bases read in frame from base 1. As encoded in the germline V gene, CDR1 is SGHDT while CDR2 is YYEEEE. The V end loses 4 bases and the J end loses 8 bases, and a stretch of 13 bases separates them.